The present T cell receptor (beta chain) was sequenced within a study of OX40 agonist ivuxolimab in advanced cancers. With regard to the full study: Ivuxolimab, which targeted the costimulatory receptor OX40 (CD134), was an agonistic, fully human IgG2 monoclonal antibody. Intravenous ivuxolimab was administered to patients every 2 weeks at six dose levels: 0.01, 0.1, 0.3, 1.5, 3 and 10 mg/kg. The paper describes the monotherapy dose-escalation part (N ≈ 52 patients) of the phase I trial of ivuxolimab. Partial responses were achieved by three dose-escalation patients, of whom one had hepatocellular carcinoma and two had cutaneous melanoma. The dose-escalation cohort was about 83% male with a mean age of approximately 60 years, ranging from roughly 23 to 85. Of the 50 to 55 patients in dose escalation, approximately 20 had hepatocellular carcinoma, some 15 had melanoma, 9 had renal cell carcinoma and 9 had head and neck cancer. Patients were allowed to have had prior anti-PD-1, anti-PD-L1 or anti-CTLA-4 therapy, and approximately 40% of the dose-escalation patients had been treated with checkpoint inhibitors. The purpose of peripheral TCRbeta sequencing was to test whether ivuxolimab changed TCR sequence diversity and led to clonal T-cell expansion. General study outcomes and caveats: At doses of 0.1 to 3.0 mg/kg, clonal expansion of both CD4+ and CD8+ blood T cells was observed from baseline to week 6. In partial responders in the 0.1-3.0 mg/kg groups, normalized peripheral clonal expansion was found to be among the lowest, especially among CD8+ T cells. Low levels of normalized T-cell clonal expansion were also seen in some patients who did not respond. Which antigens the clonally expanded peripheral T cells were specific for was not determined. On average, CD8+ T cells showed more expanded clones than CD4+ T cells after ivuxolimab.

The CDR3, cysteine through phenylalanine, is 13 amino acids long. Solely the CDR3 DNA is kept, with 39 bases framed from the first base. V is pared back by 6 bases and J by 0 bases, with 6 bases lying between the germline termini. Via the germline V gene (reference sequence), CDR1 is MNHNY and CDR2 SVGAGI. With regard to this clone: Its antigen has not been determined. Within one base of it there is no much larger clone, and no base qualities were kept.

Patients with a history of autoimmune disease or receiving systemic immunosuppression were excluded from the trial. Peripheral blood for TCR sequencing was collected from all dose cohorts at baseline, on cycle 4 day 1, and on cycle 7 day 1. The samples were drawn from a first-in-human, open-label, multicenter phase I dose-escalation trial of ivuxolimab. Adults with locally advanced or metastatic head and neck squamous cell, hepatocellular, melanoma or renal cell carcinoma were enrolled in the trial. Before TCR sequencing, CD4+ and CD8+ T cells were separately sorted from peripheral blood. To sequence the TCRbeta CDR3 region, genomic DNA was isolated from the sorted cells. TCRbeta CDR3 regions were sequenced using the immunoSEQ Assay. Drawn from immuneACCESS, this table holds only the in-frame rearrangements with V and J called that TCRdb kept. Clones are partly lost; checked studies trace under half to an unresolved V gene and leave the rest unexplained. Present in this sample are 50,000 to 85,000 clones, roughly 90% of which were seen just once. 2% to 2.5% of the sample goes to the ten largest clones.

The rearranged segments are TRBV6-6 and TRBJ1-5; the D gene is unclear. The sequence was collected from an adult with an advanced solid tumor such as melanoma, head and neck, liver or kidney cancer. This specimen was CD4+ or CD8+ T cells sorted from blood, taken in a trial of the OX40 agonist ivuxolimab. The CDR3 protein sequence reads: CASSAVSNQPQHF. The DNA sequence follows: TGTGCCAGCAGCGCCGTTAGCAATCAGCCCCAGCATTTT.